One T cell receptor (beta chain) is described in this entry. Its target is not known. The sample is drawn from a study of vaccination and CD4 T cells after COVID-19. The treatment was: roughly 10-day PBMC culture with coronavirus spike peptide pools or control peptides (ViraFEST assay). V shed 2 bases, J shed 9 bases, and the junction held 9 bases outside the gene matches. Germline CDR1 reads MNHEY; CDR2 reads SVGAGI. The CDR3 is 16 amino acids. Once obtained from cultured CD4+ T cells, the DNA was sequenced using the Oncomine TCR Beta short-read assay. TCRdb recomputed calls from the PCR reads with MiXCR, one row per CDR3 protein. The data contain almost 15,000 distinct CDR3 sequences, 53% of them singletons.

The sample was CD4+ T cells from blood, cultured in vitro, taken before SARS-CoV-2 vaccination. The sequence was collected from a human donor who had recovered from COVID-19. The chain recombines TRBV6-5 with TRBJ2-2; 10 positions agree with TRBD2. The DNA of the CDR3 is TGTGCCAGCAGTTACAGGACTAGCGGTGCTGCCCGGGAGCTGTTTTTT. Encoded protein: CASSYRTSGAARELFF.